Listed here is a single T cell receptor (beta chain). No antigen is known for it. One base away there is no much larger clone; base qualities are not given. Receptors were amplified or captured by the immunoSEQ multiplex PCR assay. TCRdb stores this immuneACCESS table with in-frame sequences only. Part of the clones is absent; in the studies checked, under half of the shortfall reflects unresolved V genes, and no reason is known for the rest. Recorded for this sample are 250,000 to 300,000 clones; roughly 87% of them occurred a single time. About 14% of the sample rests with the top ten. This entry belongs to a study of control samples from healthy donors and cancer patients (dated by TCRdb to about 2020). The V and J ends are trimmed by 1 base and 2 bases, leaving 13 bases between them. The germline V gene sets CDR1 to SGDLS and CDR2 to YYNGEE. The CDR3, cysteine through phenylalanine, is 16 amino acids long. CDR3 DNA only is kept here, 48 bases in frame from base 1.

This TCR derives from a woman aged 55-69 years with lung cancer. The sequenced material came from PBMCs. The rearranged chain carries TRBV9 and TRBJ2-1, with no D gene named confidently. The CDR3 sequence is CASSVLSGYTYNEQFF. The DNA is TGTGCCAGCAGCGTACTTTCGGGCTATACCTACAATGAGCAGTTCTTC.